This T cell receptor (beta chain) was identified during a study of cytomegalovirus exposure and HLA in healthy donors. This clone came up once. Its antigen is still unknown. It was with 60 Vbeta and 13 Jbeta primers that the PCR ran. Sequencing used immunoSEQ multiplex PCR; TCRdb keeps in-frame clones, though not all of them. The sample includes 300,000 or so clones, 84% of them seen just once. The CDR3 totals 17 residues. CDR1 is GTSNPN, CDR2 SVGIG, per germline (reference sequence). J lost 5 bases, V lost 2 bases, and 8 bases had no gene match. Findings and limits, study-wide: Available immune exposure information covered CMV serostatus only. Being productive about 90% or about 30% of the time was typical of most TCR beta V segments in an earlier analysis. The authors later found most CMV-associated TCR beta chains appeared HLA-restricted.

The sequence came from a woman in her thirties or forties in good health and CMV-seropositive. The sequenced sample consisted of PBMCs. The chain couples TRBV30 to TRBJ2-2; TRBD2 aligns across 13 bases. CDR3 loop: CAWSRSLAGGLTGELFF. The CDR3 DNA is TGTGCCTGGAGTCGATCACTAGCGGGAGGGTTAACCGGGGAGCTGTTTTTT.